Listed below are T cell receptor beta chains from one sample, sequenced in a study of blood T cell repertoires in COVID-19. Clones were sequenced by immunoSEQ multiplex PCR, and TCRdb holds only the in-frame ones, with some missing. The sample carries 200,000 to 300,000 clones, 85% recorded once. The material sequenced was peripheral blood. The receptors originated from a woman in her sixties or seventies with active or convalescent COVID-19. The CDR3 runs from the conserved cysteine through the conserved F or W. The D gene is left open where the match is weak. Clone size, where shown, is once, few, many, or a class for clones that have expanded.

size	V	D	J	DNA	CDR3
-	TRBV5-4	-	TRBJ2-1	TGTGCCAGCCAGCGCGGGGGCCCCCAAGACAATGAGCAGTTCTTC	CASQRGGPQDNEQFF
-	TRBV2	-	TRBJ2-5	TGTGCCAGCAGTGATTATTCACTCTCCGGGACCCAGTACTTC	CASSDYSLSGTQYF
-	TRBV2	TRBD2	TRBJ2-3	TGTGCCAGCAGTGAAGCGGAGGGCGGCGGGAGAAGCTCAGATACGCAGTATTTT	CASSEAEGGGRSSDTQYF
-	TRBV29-1	TRBD2	TRBJ2-1	TGCAGCGCCGTCGGGGGGTCCTACAATGAGCAGTTCTTC	CSAVGGSYNEQFF
-	TRBV5-4	-	TRBJ1-4	TGTGCCAGCAGTTCAAATCCCGGGACATCAGAAAAACTGTTTTTT	CASSSNPGTSEKLFF
-	TRBV3-1/TRBV3-2	TRBD2	TRBJ2-3	TGTGCCAGCAGGCCCGCGGGACTAGCTGCAGATACGCAGTATTTT	CASRPAGLAADTQYF
-	TRBV6-2/TRBV6-3	-	TRBJ2-1	TGTGCCAGCAGTTACTCCGGCGGGACCTACAATGAGCAGTTCTTC	CASSYSGGTYNEQFF
-	TRBV30	-	TRBJ1-1	TGTGCCTGGTGGTCTCGAGGGAAGAACACTGAAGCTTTCTTT	CAWWSRGKNTEAFF
-	TRBV7-9	TRBD1	TRBJ2-5	TGTGCCAGCAGCTTCCGGACAGGCCAAGAGACCCAGTACTTC	CASSFRTGQETQYF
once	TRBV10-1	-	TRBJ1-1	TGCGCCAGCAGTGACCGAGGCACTGAAGCTTTCTTT	CASSDRGTEAFF
-	TRBV28	TRBD2	TRBJ2-3	TGTGCCAGCAGTTTAATCTTCTCGCGAACTAGCGGAAGCACAGATACGCAGTATTTT	CASSLIFSRTSGSTDTQYF
-	TRBV28	TRBD2	TRBJ2-3	TGTGCCAGCAGTTTATTCCCGACTAGCGGGTCCACAGATACGCAGTATTTT	CASSLFPTSGSTDTQYF
-	TRBV9	TRBD2	TRBJ2-1	TGTGCCAGCAGCGTAGGCCTAGCGGAATACAATGAGCAGTTCTTC	CASSVGLAEYNEQFF
-	TRBV5-1	TRBD2	TRBJ2-3	TGCGCCAGCAGCACTAGCGGGACGAACACAGATACGCAGTATTTT	CASSTSGTNTDTQYF
-	TRBV3-1/TRBV3-2	-	TRBJ1-6	TGTGCCAGCAGCCAAGGGCCTGATTATAATTCACCCCTCCACTTT	CASSQGPDYNSPLHF
-	TRBV10-3	TRBD2	TRBJ2-3	TGTGCCATCACCAAGGGACTAGCGGAACCAGATACGCAGTATTTT	CAITKGLAEPDTQYF
-	TRBV29-1	-	TRBJ1-6	TGCAGCGCCGAATCACAGGGCGCGAGGAATTCACCCCTCCACTTT	CSAESQGARNSPLHF
-	TRBV29-1	-	TRBJ2-1	TGCAGCGTTGAAGGTTTAGTCGGACTCTCCTACAATGAGCAGTTCTTC	CSVEGLVGLSYNEQFF
few	TRBV19	-	TRBJ1-5	TGTGCCAGTAGCTCCCGAGGGTGGTCCAATCAGCCCCAGCATTTT	CASSSRGWSNQPQHF
-	TRBV7-9	-	TRBJ1-1	TGTGCCAGCAGCTTAGTTCGGAACACTGAAGCTTTCTTT	CASSLVRNTEAFF
-	TRBV13	TRBD1	TRBJ1-6	TGTGCCAGCAGCTTAGGACAGGGGGAGAATTCACCCCTCCACTTT	CASSLGQGENSPLHF
-	TRBV12-5	-	TRBJ1-5	TGTGCTAGTGGACTAGGTAGGGAAGAGGTCCAGCCCCAGCATTTT	CASGLGREEVQPQHF
-	TRBV15	TRBD1	TRBJ1-6	TGTGCCACCAGCAGAGACAGGGGGTCCGATTCACCCCTCCACTTT	CATSRDRGSDSPLHF
-	TRBV5-1	-	TRBJ1-1	TGCGCCAGCGGTTTCGAGCCGGACGCATCTGGGGGACAACGAAAGACTGAAGCTTTCTTT	CASGFEPDASGGQRKTEAFF
-	TRBV11-2	TRBD1	TRBJ2-1	TGTGCCAGCAGCTTACTCGGACAGGGTATCCATGAGCAGTTCTTC	CASSLLGQGIHEQFF
many	TRBV5-1	-	TRBJ1-1	TGCGCCAGCAGCTTGGGACAGATAGCGAACACTGAAGCTTTCTTT	CASSLGQIANTEAFF
-	TRBV11-2	TRBD2	TRBJ2-1	TGTGCCAGCAGCTACCTCGGGACTAGCGGGAGGAATGAGCAGTTCTTC	CASSYLGTSGRNEQFF
-	TRBV2	-	TRBJ1-1	TGTGCCAGCAGTGAAGGAGGGGGCACTGAAGCTTTCTTT	CASSEGGGTEAFF
few	TRBV6-5	TRBD1	TRBJ1-2	TGTGCCAGCAGTAACCTACTCGACAGGGACTATGGCTACACCTTC	CASSNLLDRDYGYTF
-	TRBV6-5	-	TRBJ1-1	TGTGCCAGCTATATCGGGGGAATGAACACTGAAGCTTTCTTT	CASYIGGMNTEAFF
many	TRBV19	TRBD1	TRBJ1-4	TGTGCCAGTAGTACGACAGGGGTGGGCGAAAAACTGTTTTTT	CASSTTGVGEKLFF
-	TRBV7-9	TRBD1	TRBJ1-6	TGTGCCAGCAGCTTAGATGCCGGACAGGGGAATTCACCCCTCCACTTT	CASSLDAGQGNSPLHF
-	TRBV28	TRBD2	TRBJ2-4	TGTGCCAGCAGTATGACTAGCCAGGTGGCCAAAAACATTCAGTACTTC	CASSMTSQVAKNIQYF
-	TRBV29-1	-	TRBJ2-3	TGCAGCGCCCCCCAGGGGGATACGCAGTATTTT	CSAPQGDTQYF
-	TRBV4-1	-	TRBJ2-5	TGCGCCAGCAGCCAACCGAATAGGGCTAGCGCCCAAGAGACCCAGTACTTC	CASSQPNRASAQETQYF
-	TRBV5-6	-	TRBJ2-1	TGTGCCAGCAGCTTGGTACTCCCCTACAATGAGCAGTTCTTC	CASSLVLPYNEQFF